This T cell receptor (beta chain) was retrieved from a study of shared T cell receptors in the human thymus. Using immunoSEQ multiplex PCR, the repertoire was profiled, and TCRdb retains in-frame clones only, with some absent. The sample has hundreds of thousands of clones, approximately 95% seen once. CDR1 and CDR2 from the germline V gene are SQVTM and ANQGSEA. The CDR3 spans 12 residues. Between the trimmed V and J ends, which lost 1 base and 9 bases, there was a span of 10 bases. The sequence derives from a human donor. Sequencing was performed on thymocytes. The chain has TRBV29-1 and TRBJ2-4; D call uncertain. The CDR3 sequence is CSVEVQDLIQYF. CDR3 in DNA: TGCAGCGTTGAAGTCCAGGATCTCATTCAGTACTTC. The whole variable domain, remainder taken from reference TRBV29-1 and TRBJ2-4, is SAVISQKPSRDICQRGTSLTIQCQVDSQVTMMFWYRQQPGQSLTLIATANQGSEATYESGFVIDKFPISRPNLTFSTLTVSNMSPEDSSIYLCSVEVQDLIQYFGAGTRLSVL.